The 12 T cell receptor beta chains below all came from one sample that was sequenced in a study of spatial heterogeneity in lung cancer. TCRdb processed the 5' RACE reads anew with MiXCR; each CDR3 protein has one entry. This table holds under 25,000 distinct CDR3 sequences, about 9.1% found once. Sample time point: blood at routine non-recurrence follow-up after resection. This material consisted of PBMCs, taken at follow-up. Receptors were obtained from a female donor with early-stage non-small cell lung cancer.

This clonotype has ten or more counts. The V call is TRBV14, the J call TRBJ2-1; D unclear. Germline loops: CDR1 SGHDN, CDR2 FVKESK. Trimming removed 4 bases from V and 6 bases from J, with 10 bases in between. The CDR3 covers 13 residues. CDR3 loop: CASSRPPGNEQFF. CDR3 coding DNA: TGTGCCAGCAGCCGACCGCCCGGCAATGAGCAGTTCTTC.

This clonotype was seen repeatedly, ten times or more. The gene calls are TRBV6-5 and TRBJ2-2; 7 nucleotides line up with TRBD1. This CDR3 contains 14 residues. Germline V gives CDR1 MNHEY, CDR2 SVGAGI. Germline trimming cut 5 bases from V and 4 bases from J; bases unmatched to any gene: 4. The CDR3 protein is CASSLRGFTGELFF. CDR3 sequence (DNA): TGTGCCAGCAGTCTCAGGGGGTTCACCGGGGAGCTGTTTTTT.

This clonotype appeared once. The genes are TRBV7-2 and TRBJ2-1, with 8 bases matching TRBD1. Losses at the gene ends were 5 bases for V and 0 bases for J; bases not matched to a gene: 3. Germline assignment: CDR1 SGHTA and CDR2 FQGNSA. The CDR3 is 15 amino acids. DNA of the CDR3: TGTGCCAGCAGCACAGGGGGGAGCTCCTACAATGAGCAGTTCTTC. Protein product: CASSTGGSSYNEQFF. The whole variable domain, remainder taken from reference TRBV7-2 and TRBJ2-1, is GAGVSQSPSNKVTEKGKDVELRCDPISGHTALYWYRQSLGQGLEFLIYFQGNSAPDKSGLPSDRFSAERTGGSVSTLTIQRTQQEDSAVYLCASSTGGSSYNEQFFGPGTRLTVL.

This clonotype was counted ten times or more. This rearrangement joins TRBV24-1 to TRBJ2-7; D may match TRBD1 or TRBD2 (5 bases each). This CDR3 region has 14 residues. Germline CDR1 is KGHDR and CDR2 is SFDVKD. V was pared by 3 bases and J by 2 bases, with 10 bases between. CDR3 sequence: CATSDPGRAYEQYF. DNA for the CDR3: TGTGCCACCAGTGATCCGGGACGAGCCTACGAGCAGTACTTC.

The rearrangement links TRBV4-3 to TRBJ2-3; tentative D call: TRBD2 (6 bases). V was clipped by 0 bases and J by 2 bases, with 15 bases between them. Germline V gives CDR1 LGHNA, CDR2 YSLEER. This CDR3 comprises 17 residues. CDR3 region: CASSQDGAGPFTDTQYF. The CDR3 DNA reads as TGCGCCAGCAGCCAAGATGGTGCGGGGCCATTCACAGATACGCAGTATTTT.

This clonotype was counted many times. The CDR3 region has the DNA TGTGCCAGCAGCGCGCAGGAGGGCACTGAAGCTTTCTTT. It specifies CASSAQEGTEAFF. The chain has TRBV7-3 and TRBJ1-1; no reliable D call. Trimming took 5 bases from V and 4 from J, leaving 11 bases between them. This CDR3 is 13 amino acids long. CDR1 and CDR2 (germline): SGHTA, FQGTGA.

The genes are TRBV12-3 or TRBV12-4 and TRBJ1-1, with 9 nucleotides matching TRBD1. The length of the CDR3 is 13 residues. With V trimmed by 3 bases and J by 7 bases, 3 bases remained unmatched. The CDR3 DNA follows: TGTGCCAGCAGTTTGGACAGGGGTGATGAAGCTTTCTTT. Amino acids: CASSLDRGDEAFF.

This clonotype has ten or more counts. This chain joins TRBV10-2 and TRBJ1-1; no clear D. Between the trimmed V and J ends, which lost 4 bases and 1 base, there was a span of 13 bases. This CDR3 is built from 15 residues. Germline V CDR1 and CDR2: WSHSY, SAAADI. CDR3 DNA: TGCGCCAGCAGTGGGGTCAATCTTGGGAACACTGAAGCTTTCTTT. Its translation is CASSGVNLGNTEAFF.

This clonotype was observed many times. CDR3 DNA sequence: TGCAGTGCTAGATCTGGGGGGTCCGGGGCCAACGTCCTGACTTTC. Translation gives CSARSGGSGANVLTF. The V call is TRBV20-1, the J call TRBJ2-6, with D perhaps matching TRBD2 (6 bases). Germline CDR1 is DFQATT and CDR2 is SNEGSKA (reference sequence). Trimming removed 2 bases from V and 4 bases from J, with 12 bases in between. The CDR3 contains 15 residues.

This clonotype was recorded at least ten times. The chain employs TRBV20-1 and TRBJ2-4; weak D call: TRBD1 (5 bases). The CDR3 length is 12 residues. Trimming left V 7 bases short and J 3 bases short, with 10 bases between. Per the germline V gene, CDR1 is DFQATT and CDR2 is SNEGSKA (reference sequence). As DNA, the CDR3 is TGCAGTGTTGACAGCGACAAAAACATTCAGTACTTC. Its protein product is CSVDSDKNIQYF.

This clonotype was recorded a few times. This chain connects TRBV4-3 to TRBJ2-5; tentatively, D is TRBD1 (5 bases). V lost 0 bases, J lost 1 base, and 18 bases lay in between. There are 18 residues in the CDR3. The V gene's germline CDR1 is LGHNA and CDR2 YSLEER. The CDR3 sequence is CASSQDLTATVSQETQYF. The CDR3 nucleotides read TGCGCCAGCAGCCAAGATCTTACGGCGACAGTTAGCCAAGAGACCCAGTACTTC.

This clonotype showed up many times. The CDR3, as DNA: TGTGCCTGGAGTGCCCAACTAAACACCGGGGAGCTGTTTTTT. Protein product: CAWSAQLNTGELFF. This chain uses TRBV30 with TRBJ2-2; D is uncertain. The CDR3 runs 14 residues. V lost 1 base and J 2 bases, leaving 8 bases between the germline ends. Germline loops: CDR1 GTSNPN, CDR2 SVGIG (reference sequence).